Following are 24 T cell receptor beta chains from one sample sequenced in a study of identical twins. TCRdb ran MiXCR on the 5' RACE reads and lists one entry per CDR3 protein. The table lists around 510,000 distinct CDR3 sequences, about 13% of them singletons. The same specimen was also included in a second study, on yellow fever vaccine responses in identical twins.

Sequenced material: CD4+ T cells sorted from blood. The receptor source for this set is a woman aged 18-35 years in good health.

The J gene is TRBJ2-2, the V gene TRBV11-3; unclear D gene. The V gene lost 1 base and the J gene lost 5 bases, with 8 bases spanning the gap. The CDR3 contains 14 residues. The germline gives CDR1 SGHNT, CDR2 YENEEA. CDR3 in DNA: TGTGCCAGCAGCTTAGGGGCGCGGACCGGGGAGCTGTTTTTT. Amino acids: CASSLGARTGELFF.

This clonotype occurred a few times. V is TRBV5-1 and J is TRBJ2-3; 7 bases agree with TRBD2. With V trimmed by 5 bases and J by 3 bases, 9 bases remained unmatched. Germline lookup yields CDR1 SGHRS and CDR2 YFSETQ. The CDR3 extends over 15 amino acids. The CDR3 region has the DNA TGCGCCAGCAGGAGACGGGGGGAAGGGACAGATACGCAGTATTTT. This codes for CASRRRGEGTDTQYF.

In its sample, this clonotype was seen once. This chain links TRBV6-5 with TRBJ1-2; D uncertain. V dropped 0 bases and J dropped 6 bases, with 5 bases sitting between them. This CDR3 region has 12 residues. In germline, CDR1 is MNHEY, CDR2 SVGAGI. CDR3 in amino acids: CASSYSGNGYTF. For the CDR3, the DNA is TGTGCCAGCAGTTACTCGGGTAATGGCTACACCTTC.

This chain joins TRBV28 and TRBJ2-1; no reliable D call. Trimming stripped 7 bases from V and 0 bases from J, with 10 bases between. Germline CDR1 is MDHEN and CDR2 is SYDVKM. The CDR3 has 14 residues. The CDR3 bases are TGTGCCAGCACCCAAATAGGCTCCTACAATGAGCAGTTCTTC. Its protein product is CASTQIGSYNEQFF.

This clonotype was recorded a few times. The chain joins TRBV6-5 to TRBJ2-1; no firm D call. The CDR3 loop spans 15 amino acids. V was cut by 3 bases and J by 2 bases, with 11 bases left in between. The V gene's germline CDR1 is MNHEY and CDR2 SVGAGI. The DNA of the CDR3 is TGTGCCAGCAGTTATGACGCACAACCCTACAATGAGCAGTTCTTC. It encodes CASSYDAQPYNEQFF.

The chain employs TRBV7-2 and TRBJ2-3; 7 nucleotides agree with TRBD2. Germline V gene lookup returns CDR1 SGHTA and CDR2 FQGNSA. CDR3 length equals 16 residues. V trimming: 3 bases; J trimming: 5 bases; junction bases outside the gene matches: 11. This chain's CDR3 is CASSFRGGSSGDTQYF. The CDR3 DNA sequence: TGTGCCAGCAGCTTTCGGGGCGGGTCTAGCGGAGATACGCAGTATTTT.

The chain uses TRBV24-1 and TRBJ2-1, with D possibly being TRBD1 (5 bases). Germline V lookup: CDR1 KGHDR, CDR2 SFDVKD. Between the trimmed V and J ends, which lost 7 bases and 4 bases, there was a span of 13 bases. This CDR3 is built from 14 residues. CDR3 region: CATSVGPSYNEQFF. The DNA for the CDR3 is TGTGCCACCAGCGTGGGGCCGAGTTACAATGAGCAGTTCTTC.

This clonotype appeared many times. The genes are TRBV7-2 and TRBJ2-7, with TRBD1 matching 9 bases. The CDR3 sequence is 14 residues long. CDR1 and CDR2 from the germline V gene are SGHTA and FQGNSA. The J segment lost 4 bases and the V segment lost 2 bases, leaving 3 bases of the junction unmatched. The CDR3 is CASSLSGQGYEQYF. CDR3 bases: TGTGCCAGCAGCTTATCGGGACAGGGTTACGAGCAGTACTTC.

This chain links TRBV11-3 with TRBJ2-2; TRBD2 matches 10 bases. J gave up 4 bases and V 4 bases, and 3 bases lay outside the gene matches. CDR3 length: 15 residues. The germline CDR1 and CDR2 sequences are SGHNT and YENEEA. The CDR3, as DNA: TGTGCCAGCAGCTATACTAGCGGGGCCACCGGGGAGCTGTTTTTT. Protein: CASSYTSGATGELFF. Based on the CDR3 plus reference TRBV11-3 and TRBJ2-2, the full variable domain is EAGVVQSPRYKIIEKKQPVAFWCNPISGHNTLYWYLQNLGQGPELLIRYENEEAVDDSQLPKDRFSAERLKGVDSTLKIQPAELGDSAVYLCASSYTSGATGELFFGEGSRLTVL.

This clonotype was seen more than once but under ten times. The V call is TRBV3-1, the J call TRBJ2-2; D may be TRBD2 (7 bases). The CDR3 spans 16 residues. From germline, CDR1 is LGHDT and CDR2 YNNKEL (reference sequence). V dropped 4 bases and J dropped 9 bases, with 21 bases sitting between them. In DNA form, the CDR3 reads TGTGCCAGCAGCCCCGAGGGGGGGGGCCTCCCCCGGGAGCTGTTTTTT. Translated: CASSPEGGGLPRELFF.

This clonotype occurred many times. The gene calls are TRBV12-3 or TRBV12-4 and TRBJ2-2; D remains ambiguous. CDR3 size: 12 residues. V was cut by 6 bases and J by 5 bases, with 7 bases left in between. CDR3 loop: CASSHSTGELFF. The CDR3 nucleotides read TGTGCCAGCAGCCACTCGACCGGGGAGCTGTTTTTT.

This clonotype was counted only a few times. The J gene is TRBJ2-2, the V gene TRBV5-6; D perhaps matches TRBD2 (6 bases). The length of the CDR3 is 16 residues. Germline CDR1 is SGHDT and CDR2 is YYEEEE. V was pared by 2 bases and J by 1 base, with 12 bases between. CDR3 nucleotides: TGTGCCAGCAGCTTCAGGAGGGCCAGGAACACCGGGGAGCTGTTTTTT. This sequence encodes CASSFRRARNTGELFF. The full variable domain, completed using reference TRBV5-6 and TRBJ2-2, is DAGVTQSPTHLIKTRGQQVTLRCSPKSGHDTVSWYQQALGQGPQFIFQYYEEEERQRGNFPDRFSGHQFPNYSSELNVNALLLGDSALYLCASSFRRARNTGELFFGEGSRLTVL.

This clonotype occurred many times. V gene TRBV12-3 or TRBV12-4 combines with J gene TRBJ2-1, with 7 bases identical to TRBD1. V trimming: 2 bases; J trimming: 16 bases; junction bases outside the gene matches: 8. There are 12 residues in the CDR3. Written as DNA, the CDR3 is TGTGCCAGCAGTTTACGGGACAGCTTCAAATTCTTC. Translation gives CASSLRDSFKFF.

This sequence joins TRBV7-2 and TRBJ2-7; D possibly corresponds to TRBD2 (5 bases). The CDR3 is 14 amino acids. V lost 3 bases and J lost 6, with 15 bases in between. The germline V gene has CDR1 SGHTA and CDR2 FQGNSA. CDR3 loop: CASSLLTGAAEQYF. CDR3 DNA: TGTGCCAGCAGCTTGCTCACCGGAGCGGCCGAGCAGTACTTC.

This clonotype was counted ten times or more. CDR3 bases: TGTGCCAGCAGCCAAGAGGGGGCGAATTCACCCCTCCACTTT. Translation gives CASSQEGANSPLHF. The chain is built from TRBV4-2 and TRBJ1-6; maybe TRBD1 (6 bases). With 0 bases removed from V and 7 bases from J, the gap between germline ends came to 7 bases. Germline V gives CDR1 LGHNA, CDR2 YNFKEQ. The CDR3 contains 14 residues.

The CDR3 sequence is CASSPDPISYNEQFF. CDR3 coding DNA: TGTGCCAGCAGCCCAGACCCGATCTCCTACAATGAGCAGTTCTTC. The rearrangement uses TRBV7-2 and TRBJ2-1; D remains unclear. Trimming took 5 bases from V and 0 from J, leaving 11 bases between them. There are 15 residues in the CDR3. Germline CDR1 and CDR2: SGHTA and FQGNSA. Combining the CDR3 with reference TRBV7-2 and TRBJ2-1 gives the whole variable domain GAGVSQSPSNKVTEKGKDVELRCDPISGHTALYWYRQSLGQGLEFLIYFQGNSAPDKSGLPSDRFSAERTGGSVSTLTIQRTQQEDSAVYLCASSPDPISYNEQFFGPGTRLTVL.

This clonotype was counted a few times. This chain links TRBV20-1 with TRBJ1-1; D is uncertain. This CDR3 has 12 residues. Germline loops: CDR1 DFQATT, CDR2 SNEGSKA (reference sequence). V lost 2 bases, J lost 6 bases, and 10 bases lay in between. The CDR3 nucleotides are TGCAGTGCTAGAAGAGTTTCCTCTGAAGCTTTCTTT. This codes for CSARRVSSEAFF.

The CDR3 DNA sequence: TGTGCCAGCAGTAGAGAGAGAGATGCATGGGAGCAGTTCTTC. Encoded protein: CASSRERDAWEQFF. The chain couples TRBV7-2 to TRBJ2-1; D not certain. The CDR3 is 14 amino acids. V was cut by 6 bases and J by 10 bases, with 19 bases left in between. CDR1 is SGHTA, CDR2 FQGNSA, per germline.

This clonotype has more than one count but fewer than ten. The chain carries TRBV5-1 and TRBJ1-5; D gene unclear. The CDR3 has 15 residues. Germline V gives CDR1 SGHRS, CDR2 YFSETQ. V dropped 1 base and J dropped 9 bases, with 17 bases sitting between them. The CDR3 protein is CASSLYPEGSGPQHF. DNA of the CDR3: TGCGCCAGCAGCTTGTATCCGGAGGGTTCGGGGCCCCAGCATTTT.

This chain joins TRBV12-3 or TRBV12-4 and TRBJ2-7; no clear D. Deletions cut 6 bases from V and 2 bases from J, with 14 bases between. This CDR3 spans 14 amino acids. CDR3 loop: CASSKPDRTYEQYF. The CDR3 DNA reads TGTGCCAGCAGCAAACCGGACCGTACCTACGAGCAGTACTTC.

This clonotype was seen just once. The chain employs TRBV29-1 and TRBJ2-3; no clear D gene. Looked up from germline, CDR1 is SQVTM and CDR2 is ANQGSEA. The CDR3 is made up of 8 amino acids. The V gene lost 3 bases and the J gene lost 8 bases, with 0 bases spanning the gap. The CDR3 loop is CSVDTQYF. CDR3 bases: TGCAGCGTTGATACGCAGTATTTT.

This clonotype was detected a few times. The chain couples TRBV7-9 to TRBJ1-6, with a possible D match to TRBD1 (6 bases). CDR1 and CDR2 (germline): SEHNR, FQNEAQ (reference sequence). This CDR3 has 13 amino acids. The germline V and J ends were trimmed by 4 bases and 10 bases, with 11 bases remaining between them. The CDR3 DNA reads as TGTGCCAGCAGCTCGGAAACAGGGTCACCCCTCCACTTT. Its translation: CASSSETGSPLHF.

This clonotype has just a few counts. This chain uses TRBV6-1 with TRBJ2-3, with 16 bases fitting TRBD2. Germline V CDR1 and CDR2: MNHNS, SASEGT. Trimming removed 10 bases from V and 3 bases from J; junction bases left unmatched: 4. This CDR3 is 15 amino acids long. CDR3: CATGTSGGGTDTQYF. In DNA form, the CDR3 reads TGTGCCACCGGGACTAGCGGGGGGGGGACAGATACGCAGTATTTT.

V usage is TRBV28 and J usage is TRBJ2-7; D is unresolved. Germline V lookup: CDR1 MDHEN, CDR2 SYDVKM. The CDR3 sequence is 12 residues long. V dropped 6 bases and J dropped 3 bases, with 9 bases sitting between them. The CDR3 region is CASRTDHYEQYF. The CDR3 DNA is TGTGCCAGCAGAACAGATCACTACGAGCAGTACTTC.